The 22 T cell receptor beta chains reported below all come from one sample, sequenced in a study of blood T cell repertoires in COVID-19. Sequenced by immunoSEQ multiplex PCR; TCRdb stores in-frame clones only, minus some. The table shows 200,000 to 250,000 clones, with approximately 84% occurring only once. What was sequenced was peripheral blood. The source of these receptors is an elderly man with acute or convalescent COVID-19.

V and J are TRBV14 and TRBJ2-1; D not certain. V lost 0 bases and J 7 bases, leaving 7 bases between the germline ends. Germline V CDR1 and CDR2: SGHDN, FVKESK. This CDR3 spans 13 amino acids. DNA of the CDR3: TGTGCCAGCAGCCAAGATCGGCGGAATGAGCAGTTCTTC. This codes for CASSQDRRNEQFF.

In the case of this clone: This CDR3 is also generated by other DNA sequences in the sample. The DNA for the CDR3 is TGTGCCAGTACGACAGGGAGGAACACTGAAGCTTTCTTT. It yields the protein CASTTGRNTEAFF. The chain uses TRBV19 and TRBJ1-1, with 7 bases fitting TRBD1. Germline V gene data show CDR1 as LNHDA and CDR2 as SQIVND (reference sequence). The CDR3 loop spans 13 amino acids. Trimming cost V 7 bases and J 1 base; bases outside gene matches: 3. Full variable domain (rest looked up from reference TRBV19 and TRBJ1-1): DGGITQSPKYLFRKEGQNVTLSCEQNLNHDAMYWYRQDPGQGLRLIYYSQIVNDFQKGDIAEGYSVSREKKESFPLTVTSAQKNPTAFYLCASTTGRNTEAFFGQGTRLTVV.

This chain joins TRBV28 and TRBJ1-2; the D is unclear. Trimming left V 4 bases short and J 3 bases short, with 12 bases between. Germline values: CDR1 MDHEN, CDR2 SYDVKM. The CDR3 consists of 14 residues. The CDR3 is CASSSLPLYYGYTF. The DNA for the CDR3 is TGTGCCAGCAGTTCCCTCCCGTTATACTATGGCTACACCTTC.

This clone has a single count. The chain links TRBV27 to TRBJ2-1; 11 positions match TRBD1. Germline CDR1 and CDR2: MNHEY and SMNVEV (reference sequence). CDR3 size: 15 residues. V dropped 8 bases and J dropped 6; count of bases not matched to a gene: 9. CDR3 sequence reads: CASRPAGTGGNEQFF. The CDR3 DNA reads as TGTGCCAGCCGCCCAGCGGGGACAGGGGGCAATGAGCAGTTCTTC.

This clone was recorded only once. The DNA of the CDR3 is TGTGCCAGCAGTTTAGTTGAGGGCACTGAAGCTTTCTTT. Translating gives CASSLVEGTEAFF. V gene TRBV12-3 or TRBV12-4 combines with J gene TRBJ1-1; D is uncertain. The CDR3 loop spans 13 amino acids. Trimming removed 1 base from V and 4 bases from J, with 7 bases in between.

V and J are TRBV18 and TRBJ2-1, with 7 bases lining up with TRBD1. V shed 0 bases, J shed 5 bases, and the junction held 10 bases outside the gene matches. The CDR3 length is 17 residues. Germline CDR1 is KGHSH and CDR2 is LQKENI. CDR3 sequence reads: CASSPPTSQGTDNEQFF. CDR3 DNA sequence: TGTGCCAGCTCACCACCGACGTCACAGGGGACGGACAATGAGCAGTTCTTC.

The CDR3 loop is CATRESRGALGEQFF. The CDR3 DNA reads as TGTGCCACACGGGAGTCGCGAGGGGCTTTGGGTGAGCAGTTCTTC. The chain employs TRBV24-1 and TRBJ2-1; weak D call: TRBD2 (6 bases). The V gene lost 10 bases and the J gene lost 9 bases, with 24 bases spanning the gap. This CDR3 region has 15 residues. Per germline, CDR1 KGHDR and CDR2 SFDVKD.

The chain is built from TRBV7-2 and TRBJ2-2; perhaps TRBD2 as D (6 bases). The V gene lost 1 base and the J gene lost 5 bases, with 8 bases spanning the gap. The CDR3 contains 14 residues. Germline loops: CDR1 SGHTA, CDR2 FQGNSA. DNA of the CDR3: TGTGCCAGCAGCTTAGTGGCGGGAACCGGGGAGCTGTTTTTT. Translated, it gives CASSLVAGTGELFF.

The rearrangement links TRBV12-5 to TRBJ2-1, with 11 positions matching TRBD2. After removal of 5 bases from V and 10 bases from J, the junction contained 16 bases not matched to a gene. The CDR3 spans 17 residues. The germline gives CDR1 LGHNT, CDR2 FRNRAP. In nucleotides, the CDR3 is TGTGCTAGTGGTACCCAAGAACTAGCGGGGGTCGTTCTGGAGCAGTTCTTC. It is translated as CASGTQELAGVVLEQFF. Full variable domain (remainder filled in from reference TRBV12-5 and TRBJ2-1): DARVTQTPRHKVTEMGQEVTMRCQPILGHNTVFWYRQTMMQGLELLAYFRNRAPLDDSGMPKDRFSAEMPDATLATLKIQPSEPRDSAVYFCASGTQELAGVVLEQFFGPGTRLTVL.

V is TRBV4-3 and J is TRBJ2-1; TRBD2 matches 10 bases. Per germline, CDR1 LGHNA and CDR2 YSLEER. V gave up 3 bases and J gave up 4 bases; unmatched junction bases: 9. The CDR3 extends over 17 amino acids. CDR3 in amino acids: CASSQVTGTSDYNEQFF. DNA of the CDR3: TGCGCCAGCAGCCAGGTAACCGGGACTAGCGATTACAATGAGCAGTTCTTC.

V and J are TRBV5-6 and TRBJ2-7, with a possible D match to TRBD1 (6 bases). This CDR3 is built from 13 residues. V lost 2 bases and J 6 bases, leaving 12 bases between the germline ends. The germline V gene has CDR1 SGHDT and CDR2 YYEEEE. The DNA of the CDR3 is TGTGCCAGCAGCTTTGTGGGGGCCGGCGAGCAGTACTTC. It codes for CASSFVGAGEQYF.

The chain is built from TRBV4-1 and TRBJ2-3, with D possibly TRBD1 on 6 matching bases. Trimming took off 1 base at V and 4 bases at J, with 12 bases between the two ends. This CDR3 comprises 15 residues. Germline V gene lookup returns CDR1 MGHRA and CDR2 YSYEKL. The CDR3 region is CASSQGYRDPDTQYF. CDR3 nucleotides: TGCGCCAGCAGCCAAGGATACAGGGACCCAGATACGCAGTATTTT.

In this sample, this clone turned up once. The rearrangement links TRBV30 to TRBJ1-3, with 8 bases identical to TRBD1. The CDR3 is made up of 17 amino acids. V lost 4 bases, J lost 0 bases, and 11 bases stayed unmatched. Germline CDR1 GTSNPN, CDR2 SVGIG (reference sequence). The CDR3 bases are TGTGCCTGGAAGACAGGGGTGGTTCTCGGCTCTGGAAACACCATATATTTT. It is translated as CAWKTGVVLGSGNTIYF.

The chain combines TRBV11-3 with TRBJ2-1, with D maybe TRBD1 (6 bases). The length of the CDR3 is 13 residues. Germline V CDR1 and CDR2: SGHNT, YENEEA. The V end lost 6 bases, the J end lost 6 bases, and 12 bases lay between the germline ends. The CDR3 reads CASSNRDGNEQFF. The CDR3 DNA reads TGTGCCAGCAGTAACAGGGATGGCAATGAGCAGTTCTTC.

This clone appeared once. A clone one base away is much larger, so this may be a read error. V usage is TRBV7-2 and J usage is TRBJ1-5, with TRBD1 matching 8 bases. CDR1 is SGHTA, CDR2 FQGNSA, per germline. The CDR3 has 14 amino acids. Trimming cost V 4 bases and J 2 bases; bases outside gene matches: 1. The CDR3 is CASSSQGGNQPQHF. CDR3 nucleotides: TGTGCCAGCAGCTCACAGGGGGGCAATCAGCCCCAGCATTTT.

V gene TRBV28 combines with J gene TRBJ2-2; D may be TRBD1 (6 bases). V lost 2 bases and J lost 4, with 14 bases in between. This CDR3 has 16 amino acids. Germline V gene lookup returns CDR1 MDHEN and CDR2 SYDVKM. CDR3 loop: CASSLGPAGVTGELFF. The CDR3 nucleotides read TGTGCCAGCAGTTTAGGGCCCGCAGGGGTCACCGGGGAGCTGTTTTTT.

This clone was detected only a few times. This chain joins TRBV28 and TRBJ2-1; TRBD2 agrees at 14 bases. V shed 4 bases and J 5 bases; nucleotides not matched to a gene: 1. This CDR3 has 15 residues. CDR1 and CDR2 from the germline V gene are MDHEN and SYDVKM. The CDR3 DNA follows: TGTGCCAGCAGTTGGGGACTAGCGGGGGACAATGAGCAGTTCTTC. Protein: CASSWGLAGDNEQFF.

This clone was picked up a small number of times. The V and J genes are TRBV30 and TRBJ2-1; 10 nucleotides match TRBD2. Germline trimming cut 2 bases from V and 9 bases from J; bases unmatched to any gene: 7. The CDR3 loop spans 14 amino acids. Germline lookup yields CDR1 GTSNPN and CDR2 SVGIG (reference sequence). CDR3 region: CAWSQSSGRVEQFF. As DNA, the CDR3 is TGTGCCTGGAGTCAATCTAGCGGGAGAGTTGAGCAGTTCTTC.

In its sample, this clone was seen a few times. V usage is TRBV29-1 and J usage is TRBJ1-1; 10 nucleotides line up with TRBD1. The CDR3 is 13 residues long. Germline assignment: CDR1 SQVTM and CDR2 ANQGSEA. With V trimmed by 4 bases and J by 10 bases, 9 bases remained unmatched. The CDR3 loop is CSVVVGTGVRAFF. CDR3 DNA sequence: TGCAGCGTTGTTGTCGGGACAGGGGTTAGAGCTTTCTTT.

The gene calls are TRBV19 and TRBJ2-7, with a weak D call TRBD2 (5 bases). The CDR3 covers 14 residues. Germline CDR1 and CDR2: LNHDA and SQIVND (reference sequence). The V gene lost 1 base and the J gene lost 1 base, with 8 bases spanning the gap. CDR3 protein: CASSIGGISYEQYF. The CDR3 DNA follows: TGTGCCAGTAGTATAGGAGGGATATCCTACGAGCAGTACTTC.

The V and J genes are TRBV24-1 and TRBJ2-3; 9 bases agree with TRBD2. The CDR3 is 17 residues long. J gave up 1 base and V 4 bases, and 8 bases lay outside the gene matches. Looked up from germline, CDR1 is KGHDR and CDR2 is SFDVKD. CDR3 sequence reads: CATSDLSLAGGTDTQYF. The CDR3 DNA reads TGTGCCACCAGTGACCTCTCACTAGCGGGCGGCACAGATACGCAGTATTTT.

This chain links TRBV5-6 with TRBJ2-7, with a weak D call TRBD2 (5 bases). V was shortened by 5 bases and J by 0 bases, with 9 bases between the two germline ends. CDR3 size: 13 residues. CDR1 SGHDT and CDR2 YYEEEE come from the germline V gene. CDR3 sequence (DNA): TGTGCCAGCAGACGGCGGGTCTCCTACGAGCAGTACTTC. Translated, it gives CASRRRVSYEQYF.